Below are 10 T cell receptor beta chains sequenced from a single sample in a study of T cell responses to AZD1222 COVID-19 vaccine. Assay used: immunoSEQ multiplex PCR; TCRdb lists only in-frame clones, some missing. Of roughly 100,000 clones listed, around 90% are singletons. Sequenced material: peripheral blood, taken 28 days after the second AZD1222 dose. Receptors were obtained from an adult who received the AZD1222 COVID-19 vaccine.

The chain is built from TRBV12-3 or TRBV12-4 and TRBJ2-7; tentative D call: TRBD2 (6 bases). There are 13 residues in the CDR3. The V end was cut by 4 bases, the J end by 7 bases, with 14 bases between. The CDR3 DNA follows: TGTGCCAGCAGTTCCGTACTAGCTTATGAGCAGTACTTC. Protein sequence: CASSSVLAYEQYF.

This chain uses TRBV3-1 (or the pseudogene TRBV3-2) with TRBJ1-2, with no clear D. Trimming removed 4 bases at V and 6 bases at J, with 12 bases between. The CDR3 contains 13 residues. The germline V gene encodes CDR1 LGHDT and CDR2 YNNKEL (reference sequence). The CDR3 loop is CASSLGRRHGYTF. The CDR3 DNA follows: TGTGCCAGCAGCCTCGGACGTAGGCATGGCTACACCTTC.

The chain uses TRBV29-1 and TRBJ1-1; D perhaps matches TRBD1 (5 bases). The ends were cut back, 1 base at V and 8 bases at J, with 14 bases in the middle. The CDR3 covers 13 residues. Per germline, CDR1 SQVTM and CDR2 ANQGSEA. The CDR3 region is CSVEGPGSAEAFF. CDR3 in DNA: TGCAGCGTTGAAGGCCCAGGGTCCGCCGAAGCTTTCTTT.

The chain employs TRBV19 and TRBJ1-2; TRBD1 might be the D (5 bases). CDR1 LNHDA and CDR2 SQIVND come from the germline V gene (reference sequence). Trimming removed 6 bases at V and 3 bases at J, with 17 bases between. This CDR3 spans 15 amino acids. The CDR3 DNA reads TGTGCCAGTAGCCACCGGGGCCCCCCCTACTATGGCTACACCTTC. This encodes CASSHRGPPYYGYTF. Full variable domain (rest looked up from reference TRBV19 and TRBJ1-2): DGGITQSPKYLFRKEGQNVTLSCEQNLNHDAMYWYRQDPGQGLRLIYYSQIVNDFQKGDIAEGYSVSREKKESFPLTVTSAQKNPTAFYLCASSHRGPPYYGYTFGSGTRLTVV.

The chain has TRBV30 and TRBJ1-6; tentative D call: TRBD1 (6 bases). The V end was cut by 8 bases, the J end by 0 bases, with 14 bases between. Germline lookup yields CDR1 GTSNPN and CDR2 SVGIG (reference sequence). This CDR3 has 15 amino acids. The CDR3 protein is CAGGRTSSYNSPLHF. The CDR3 DNA reads as TGTGCCGGGGGCCGGACTAGCTCCTATAATTCACCCCTCCACTTT.

The chain employs TRBV14 and TRBJ2-7; D unclear. V shed 3 bases and J shed 7 bases, with 10 bases lying between them. Germline V gene lookup returns CDR1 SGHDN and CDR2 FVKESK. The CDR3 runs 12 residues. The CDR3 loop reads CASSQTRLEQYF. As DNA, the CDR3 is TGTGCCAGCAGCCAGACAAGGCTAGAGCAGTACTTC.

J is TRBJ2-6 and V is TRBV7-6; D not certain. The CDR3 covers 12 residues. V lost 4 bases and J lost 2, with 0 bases in between. Germline V gene lookup returns CDR1 SGHVS and CDR2 FNYEAQ. The CDR3 region has the DNA TGTGCCAGCAGCTCTGGGGCCAACGTCCTGACTTTC. Residues: CASSSGANVLTF.

This chain connects TRBV7-9 to TRBJ1-1; D not certain. Germline lookup yields CDR1 SEHNR and CDR2 FQNEAQ (reference sequence). V was shortened by 2 bases and J by 1 base, with 5 bases between the two germline ends. The length of the CDR3 is 13 residues. The CDR3 sequence: CASSLTQNTEAFF. The CDR3 coding sequence is TGTGCCAGCAGCTTAACACAGAACACTGAAGCTTTCTTT. The full variable domain, its missing parts supplied by reference TRBV7-9 and TRBJ1-1, is DTGVSQNPRHKITKRGQNVTFRCDPISEHNRLYWYRQTLGQGPEFLTYFQNEAQLEKSRLLSDRFSAERPKGSFSTLEIQRTEQGDSAMYLCASSLTQNTEAFFGQGTRLTVV.

The chain has TRBV6-5 and TRBJ2-4, with a tentative D call TRBD2 (7 bases). Germline V CDR1 and CDR2: MNHEY, SVGAGI. Trimming shortened V by 2 bases and J by 3 bases, and 11 bases separated the two germline ends. The CDR3 length is 15 residues. The CDR3 loop is CASSYRGASKNIQYF. CDR3 sequence (DNA): TGTGCCAGCAGTTACCGGGGGGCAAGCAAAAACATTCAGTACTTC.

The V call is TRBV5-5, the J call TRBJ1-5; no firm D call. The V end was cut by 5 bases, the J end by 6 bases, with 12 bases between. Per germline, CDR1 SGHKS and CDR2 YYEKEE (reference sequence). This CDR3 contains 13 residues. CDR3 protein: CASSLTAGQPQHF. The CDR3 nucleotides read TGTGCCAGCAGTTTGACTGCGGGTCAGCCCCAGCATTTT.